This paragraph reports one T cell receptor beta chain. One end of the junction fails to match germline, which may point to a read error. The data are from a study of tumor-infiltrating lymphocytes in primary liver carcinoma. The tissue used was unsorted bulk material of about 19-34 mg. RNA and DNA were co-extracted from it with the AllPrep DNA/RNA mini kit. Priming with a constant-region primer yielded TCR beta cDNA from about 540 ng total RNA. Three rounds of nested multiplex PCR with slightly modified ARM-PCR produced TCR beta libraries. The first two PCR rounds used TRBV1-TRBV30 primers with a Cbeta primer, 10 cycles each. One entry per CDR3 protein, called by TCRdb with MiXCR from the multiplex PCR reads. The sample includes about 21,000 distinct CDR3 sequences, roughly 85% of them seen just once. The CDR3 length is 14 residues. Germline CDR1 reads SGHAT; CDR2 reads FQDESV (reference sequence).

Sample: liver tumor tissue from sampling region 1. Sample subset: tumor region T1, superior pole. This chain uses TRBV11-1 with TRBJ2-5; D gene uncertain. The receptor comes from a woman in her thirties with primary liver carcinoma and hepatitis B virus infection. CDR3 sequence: CTSSLVGRGETQYF. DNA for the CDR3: TGCACCAGCAGCTTAGTAGGGCGCGGAGAGACCCAGTACTTC.